This T cell receptor (beta chain) stems from a study of cytomegalovirus exposure and HLA in healthy donors. Whole-study results and caveats: Researchers catalogued under 200 TCR beta chains as cytomegalovirus-associated. Later analysis suggested links between common viral pathogens and several top significant clusters. By a later analysis, the bulk of CMV-associated TCR beta chains appeared HLA-restricted.

Researchers ran the PCR with 60 Vbeta and 13 Jbeta primers. Clones were read by immunoSEQ multiplex PCR, and TCRdb kept only the in-frame ones, dropping some. The table has roughly 150,000 clones, roughly 82% seen once; the top ten hold approximately 6.3%. Details on this clone: Its specificity is unknown.

Germline CDR1 is PRHDT and CDR2 is FYEKMQ (reference sequence). V was cut by 2 bases and J by 5 bases, with 4 bases left in between. CDR3 length: 12 residues. Unrecorded immune exposures were likely, despite nominal health at sampling. J is TRBJ2-1 and V is TRBV13; no reliable D call. The sample taken for sequencing was PBMCs. The origin of this receptor is a woman between 50 and 59 years old in good health and CMV-seropositive. CDR3 in amino acids: CASSLINNEQFF. The CDR3 DNA sequence: TGTGCCAGCAGCTTAATAAACAATGAGCAGTTCTTC. The full variable domain, rest sourced from reference TRBV13 and TRBJ2-1, is AAGVIQSPRHLIKEKRETATLKCYPIPRHDTVYWYQQGPGQDPQFLISFYEKMQSDKGSIPDRFSAQQFSDYHSELNMSSLELGDSALYFCASSLINNEQFFGPGTRLTVL.